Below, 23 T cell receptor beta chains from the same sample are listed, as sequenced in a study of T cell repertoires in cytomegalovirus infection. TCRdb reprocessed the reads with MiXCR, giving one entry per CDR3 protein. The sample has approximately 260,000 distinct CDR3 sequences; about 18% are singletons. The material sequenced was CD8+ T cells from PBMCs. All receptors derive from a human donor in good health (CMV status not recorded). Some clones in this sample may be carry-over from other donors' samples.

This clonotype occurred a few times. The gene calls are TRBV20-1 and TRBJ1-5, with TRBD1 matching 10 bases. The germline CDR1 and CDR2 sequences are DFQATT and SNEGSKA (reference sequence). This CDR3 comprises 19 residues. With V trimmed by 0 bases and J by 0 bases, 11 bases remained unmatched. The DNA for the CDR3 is TGCAGTGCTAGAGACCCGTACGGACAGGGGGAATATAGCAATCAGCCCCAGCATTTT. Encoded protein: CSARDPYGQGEYSNQPQHF.

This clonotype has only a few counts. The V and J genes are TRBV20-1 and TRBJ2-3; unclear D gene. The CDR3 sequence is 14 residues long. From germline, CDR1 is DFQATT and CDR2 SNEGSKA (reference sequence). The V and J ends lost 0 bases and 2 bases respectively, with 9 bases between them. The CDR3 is CSARDRGLTDTQYF. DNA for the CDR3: TGCAGTGCTAGAGATCGCGGTCTCACAGATACGCAGTATTTT.

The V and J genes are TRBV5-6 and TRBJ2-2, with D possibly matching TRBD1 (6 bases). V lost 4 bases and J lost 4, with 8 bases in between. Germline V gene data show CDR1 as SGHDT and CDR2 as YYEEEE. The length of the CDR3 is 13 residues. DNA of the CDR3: TGTGCCAGCAGCACAGGGTCCACCGGGGAGCTGTTTTTT. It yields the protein CASSTGSTGELFF.

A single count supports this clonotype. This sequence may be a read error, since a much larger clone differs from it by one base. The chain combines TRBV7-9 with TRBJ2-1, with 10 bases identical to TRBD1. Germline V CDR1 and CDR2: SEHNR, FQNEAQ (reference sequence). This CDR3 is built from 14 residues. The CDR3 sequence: CANSFRTGGWEQFF. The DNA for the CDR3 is TGTGCCAACAGCTTCAGGACAGGGGGTTGGGAGCAGTTCTTC.

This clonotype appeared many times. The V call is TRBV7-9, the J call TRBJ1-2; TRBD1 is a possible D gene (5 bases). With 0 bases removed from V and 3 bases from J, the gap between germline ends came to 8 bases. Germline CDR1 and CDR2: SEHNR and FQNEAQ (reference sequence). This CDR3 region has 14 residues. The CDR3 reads CASSLAGGDYGYTF. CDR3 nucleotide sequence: TGTGCCAGCAGCTTAGCCGGAGGGGACTATGGCTACACCTTC. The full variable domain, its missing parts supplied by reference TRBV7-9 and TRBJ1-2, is DTGVSQNPRHKITKRGQNVTFRCDPISEHNRLYWYRQTLGQGPEFLTYFQNEAQLEKSRLLSDRFSAERPKGSFSTLEIQRTEQGDSAMYLCASSLAGGDYGYTFGSGTRLTVV.

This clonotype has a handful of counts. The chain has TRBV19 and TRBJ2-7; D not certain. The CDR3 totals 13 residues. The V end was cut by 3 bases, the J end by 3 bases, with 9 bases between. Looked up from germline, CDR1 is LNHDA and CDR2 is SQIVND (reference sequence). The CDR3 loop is CASSMGINYEQYF. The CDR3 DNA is TGTGCCAGTAGTATGGGTATCAACTACGAGCAGTACTTC.

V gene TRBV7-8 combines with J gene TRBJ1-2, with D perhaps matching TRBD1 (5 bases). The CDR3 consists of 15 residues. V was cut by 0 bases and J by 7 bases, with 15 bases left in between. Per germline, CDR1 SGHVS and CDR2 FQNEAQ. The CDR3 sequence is CASSLAWGGTGGYTF. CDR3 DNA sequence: TGTGCCAGCAGCTTAGCGTGGGGGGGGACCGGTGGCTACACCTTC.

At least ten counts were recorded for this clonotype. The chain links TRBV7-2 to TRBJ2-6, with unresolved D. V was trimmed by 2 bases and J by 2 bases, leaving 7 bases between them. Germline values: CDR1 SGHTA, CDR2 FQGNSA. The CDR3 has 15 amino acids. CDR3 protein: CASSLNRAGANVLTF. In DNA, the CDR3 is TGTGCCAGCAGCTTAAATCGGGCTGGGGCCAACGTCCTGACTTTC.

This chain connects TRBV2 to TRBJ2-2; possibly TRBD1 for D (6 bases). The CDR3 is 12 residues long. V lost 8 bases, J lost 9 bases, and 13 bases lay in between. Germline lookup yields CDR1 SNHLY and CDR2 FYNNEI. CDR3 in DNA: TGTGCCAGCGAAACAGGGTCGCGGGAGCTGTTTTTT. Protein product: CASETGSRELFF.

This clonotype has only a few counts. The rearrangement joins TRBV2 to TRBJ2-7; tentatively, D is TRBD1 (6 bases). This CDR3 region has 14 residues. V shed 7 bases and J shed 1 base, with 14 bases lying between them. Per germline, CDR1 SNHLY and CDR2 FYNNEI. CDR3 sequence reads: CASMMAGVSYEQYF. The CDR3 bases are TGTGCCAGCATGATGGCAGGGGTATCCTACGAGCAGTACTTC.

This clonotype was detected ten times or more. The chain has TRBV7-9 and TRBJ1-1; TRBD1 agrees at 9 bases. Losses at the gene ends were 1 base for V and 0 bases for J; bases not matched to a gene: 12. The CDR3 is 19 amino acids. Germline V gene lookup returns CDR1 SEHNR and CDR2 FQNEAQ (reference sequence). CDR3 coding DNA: TGTGCCAGCAGCTTAGGTTCACACAGGGGGCGGGGGTTGAACACTGAAGCTTTCTTT. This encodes CASSLGSHRGRGLNTEAFF.

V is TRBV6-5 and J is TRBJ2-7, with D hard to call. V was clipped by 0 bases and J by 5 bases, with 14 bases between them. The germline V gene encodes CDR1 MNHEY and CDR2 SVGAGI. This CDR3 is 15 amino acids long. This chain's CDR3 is CASSYSGYLTDEQYF. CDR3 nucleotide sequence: TGTGCCAGCAGTTACTCGGGCTACCTCACGGACGAGCAGTACTTC.

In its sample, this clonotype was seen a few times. In DNA, the CDR3 is TGTGCCAGCAGTGAGCGGGGGACTAGCACAGATACGCAGTATTTT. Its translation is CASSERGTSTDTQYF. The gene calls are TRBV28 and TRBJ2-3; 8 bases fit TRBD2. V trimming: 5 bases; J trimming: 0 bases; junction bases outside the gene matches: 4. This CDR3 comprises 15 residues. Looked up from germline, CDR1 is MDHEN and CDR2 is SYDVKM.

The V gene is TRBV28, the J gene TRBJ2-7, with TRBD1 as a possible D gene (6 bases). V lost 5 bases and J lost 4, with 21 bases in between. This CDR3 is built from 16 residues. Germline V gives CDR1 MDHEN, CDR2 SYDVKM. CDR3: CASSPSTGDFYYEQYF. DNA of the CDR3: TGTGCCAGCAGTCCATCGACAGGAGATTTCTATTACGAGCAGTACTTC.

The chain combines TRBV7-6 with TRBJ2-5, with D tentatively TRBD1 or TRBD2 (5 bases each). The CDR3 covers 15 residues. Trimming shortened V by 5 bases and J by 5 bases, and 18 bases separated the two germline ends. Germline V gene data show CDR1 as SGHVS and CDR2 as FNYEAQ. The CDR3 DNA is TGTGCCAGCAGCCCCCGGTCGCCCGAGGGGGAGACCCAGTACTTC. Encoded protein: CASSPRSPEGETQYF.

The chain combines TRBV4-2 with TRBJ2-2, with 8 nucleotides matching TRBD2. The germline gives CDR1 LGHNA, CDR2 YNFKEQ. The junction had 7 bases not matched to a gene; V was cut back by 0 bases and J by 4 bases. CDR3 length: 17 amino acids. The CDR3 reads CASSQDNRGGRTGELFF. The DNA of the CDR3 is TGTGCCAGCAGCCAAGATAACCGGGGGGGCCGCACCGGGGAGCTGTTTTTT.

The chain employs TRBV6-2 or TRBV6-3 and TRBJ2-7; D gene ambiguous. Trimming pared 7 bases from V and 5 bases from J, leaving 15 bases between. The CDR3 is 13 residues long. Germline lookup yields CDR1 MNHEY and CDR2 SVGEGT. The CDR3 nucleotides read TGTGCCAGCAATATAGAGGCGGTAGACGAGCAGTACTTC. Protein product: CASNIEAVDEQYF.

CDR3 DNA sequence: TGTGCCAGTAGTGATTACGGGGGGAACACCGGGGAGCTGTTTTTT. This codes for CASSDYGGNTGELFF. J is TRBJ2-2 and V is TRBV19; D perhaps matches TRBD2 (6 bases). V was pared by 5 bases and J by 1 base, with 11 bases between. Per the germline V gene, CDR1 is LNHDA and CDR2 is SQIVND (reference sequence). The CDR3 is 15 residues long.

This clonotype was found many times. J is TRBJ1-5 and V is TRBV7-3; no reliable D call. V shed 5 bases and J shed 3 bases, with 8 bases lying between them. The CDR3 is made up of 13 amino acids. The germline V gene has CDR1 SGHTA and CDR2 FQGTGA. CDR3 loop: CASSAPFNQPQHF. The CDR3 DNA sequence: TGTGCCAGCAGCGCCCCATTCAATCAGCCCCAGCATTTT.

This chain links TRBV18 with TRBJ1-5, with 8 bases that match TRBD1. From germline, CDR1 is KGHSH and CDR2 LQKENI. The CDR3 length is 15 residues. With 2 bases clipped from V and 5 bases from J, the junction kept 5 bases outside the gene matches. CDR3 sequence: CASSPMDRAYQPQHF. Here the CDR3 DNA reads TGTGCCAGCTCACCAATGGACAGGGCCTATCAGCCCCAGCATTTT.

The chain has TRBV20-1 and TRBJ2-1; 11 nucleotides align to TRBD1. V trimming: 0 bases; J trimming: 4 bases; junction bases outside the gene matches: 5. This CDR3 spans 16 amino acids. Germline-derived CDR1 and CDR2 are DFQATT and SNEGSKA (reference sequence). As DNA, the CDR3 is TGCAGTGCTAGAGATTTAAGGGACAGGGGGTACAATGAGCAGTTCTTC. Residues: CSARDLRDRGYNEQFF.

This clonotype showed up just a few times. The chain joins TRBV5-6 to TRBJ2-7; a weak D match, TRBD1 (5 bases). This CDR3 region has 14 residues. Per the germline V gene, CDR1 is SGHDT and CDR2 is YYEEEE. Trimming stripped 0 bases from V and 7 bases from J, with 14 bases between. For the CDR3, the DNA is TGTGCCAGCAGCTTGGGGCAGGGTAACGGAGAGCAGTACTTC. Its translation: CASSLGQGNGEQYF. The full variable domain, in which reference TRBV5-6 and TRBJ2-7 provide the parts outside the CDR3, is DAGVTQSPTHLIKTRGQQVTLRCSPKSGHDTVSWYQQALGQGPQFIFQYYEEEERQRGNFPDRFSGHQFPNYSSELNVNALLLGDSALYLCASSLGQGNGEQYFGPGTRLTVT.

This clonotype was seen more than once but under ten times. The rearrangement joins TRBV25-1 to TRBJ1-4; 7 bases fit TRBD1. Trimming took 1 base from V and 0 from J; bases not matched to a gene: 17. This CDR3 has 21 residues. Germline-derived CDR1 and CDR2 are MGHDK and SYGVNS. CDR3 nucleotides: TGTGCCAGCAGTGAATCCGCAGACAGGGAGGGAAATCATGCAACTAATGAAAAACTGTTTTTT. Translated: CASSESADREGNHATNEKLFF.